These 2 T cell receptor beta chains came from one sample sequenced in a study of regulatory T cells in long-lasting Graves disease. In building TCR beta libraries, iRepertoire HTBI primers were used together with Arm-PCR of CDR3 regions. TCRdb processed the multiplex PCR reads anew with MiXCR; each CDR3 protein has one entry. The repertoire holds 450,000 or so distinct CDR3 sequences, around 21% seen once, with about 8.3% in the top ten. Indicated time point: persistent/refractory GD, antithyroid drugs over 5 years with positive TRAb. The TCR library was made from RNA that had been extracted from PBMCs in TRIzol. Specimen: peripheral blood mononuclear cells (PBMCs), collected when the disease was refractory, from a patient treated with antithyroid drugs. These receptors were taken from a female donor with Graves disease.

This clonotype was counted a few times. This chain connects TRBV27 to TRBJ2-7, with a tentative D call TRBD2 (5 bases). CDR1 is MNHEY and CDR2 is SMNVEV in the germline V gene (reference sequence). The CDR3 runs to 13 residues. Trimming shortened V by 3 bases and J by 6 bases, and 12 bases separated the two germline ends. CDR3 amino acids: CASSLGRGSEQYF. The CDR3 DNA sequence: TGTGCCAGCAGTTTGGGCAGAGGGTCCGAGCAGTACTTC.

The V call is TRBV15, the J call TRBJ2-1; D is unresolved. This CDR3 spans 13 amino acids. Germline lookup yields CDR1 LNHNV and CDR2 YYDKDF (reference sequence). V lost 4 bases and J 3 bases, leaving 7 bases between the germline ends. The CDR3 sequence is CATSNDFYNEQFF. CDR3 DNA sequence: TGTGCCACCAGCAACGACTTCTACAATGAGCAGTTCTTC. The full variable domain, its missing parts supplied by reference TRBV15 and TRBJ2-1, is DAMVIQNPRYQVTQFGKPVTLSCSQTLNHNVMYWYQQKSSQAPKLLFHYYDKDFNNEADTPDNFQSRRPNTSFCFLDIRSPGLGDTAMYLCATSNDFYNEQFFGPGTRLTVL.